This TCR beta chain was observed in a study of cytomegalovirus exposure and HLA in healthy donors. Germline values: CDR1 SGHDN, CDR2 FVKESK. J gave up 7 bases and V 4 bases, and 7 bases lay outside the gene matches. This CDR3 is 15 amino acids long. PCR employed 60 Vbeta and 13 Jbeta primers. This table comes from immunoSEQ multiplex PCR, and its TCRdb copy is limited to in-frame clones, with some not included. The sample contains approximately 150,000 clones, around 80% of which appear only once. This clonotype was sampled from a woman aged 40 to 55 in good health and CMV-seronegative. Sequenced sample: PBMCs. The V call is TRBV14, the J call TRBJ2-2, with TRBD1 matching over 9 bases. For the CDR3, the DNA is TGTGCCAGCAGCCCCACAGGGGGCAAGGTCGGGGAGCTGTTTTTT. It specifies CASSPTGGKVGELFF.